A single sample is the source of the 24 T cell receptor beta chains below, sequenced in a study of T cell responses to AZD1222 COVID-19 vaccine. Libraries were prepared by immunoSEQ multiplex PCR; TCRdb keeps only in-frame clonotypes and omits some of them. The sample consists of 90,000 to 120,000 clones, around 91% of them appearing once. This sample comprised peripheral blood, obtained on day 0 of AZD1222 vaccination. The receptors shown here come from an adult in good health.

The V gene is TRBV7-2, the J gene TRBJ1-3, with TRBD1 identical over 9 bases. The length of the CDR3 is 17 residues. The ends lost 2 bases at V and 2 bases at J; junction bases unmatched: 7. Germline V gene data show CDR1 as SGHTA and CDR2 as FQGNSA. The CDR3: CASSLTGQGRAGNTIYF. The CDR3 bases are TGTGCCAGCAGCTTAACCGGACAGGGGAGGGCTGGAAACACCATATATTTT.

The genes are TRBV3-1 (or the pseudogene TRBV3-2) and TRBJ2-7, with D perhaps given as TRBD1 or TRBD2 (5 bases each). The CDR3 sequence is 14 residues long. Germline CDR1 LGHDT, CDR2 YNNKEL (reference sequence). V was clipped by 3 bases and J by 2 bases, with 11 bases between them. CDR3 in DNA: TGTGCCAGCAGCCACGCTGGGGGAACCTACGAGCAGTACTTC. Its protein is CASSHAGGTYEQYF.

This chain connects TRBV10-1 to TRBJ2-5, with 16 positions matching TRBD2. The V and J ends lost 4 bases and 6 bases, in that order; junction bases with no gene match: 14. Germline assignment: CDR1 WNHNN and CDR2 SYGVQD (reference sequence). The CDR3 contains 19 residues. The CDR3, as DNA: TGCGCCAGCAGTGTGGGACTAGCGGGGGGGGATGACTCAGTGAAGACCCAGTACTTC. It translates to CASSVGLAGGDDSVKTQYF.

J is TRBJ1-6 and V is TRBV6-5; 8 positions agree with TRBD1. Germline values: CDR1 MNHEY, CDR2 SVGAGI. V was clipped by 5 bases and J by 8 bases; unmatched bases: 5. The CDR3 sequence is 14 residues long. DNA for the CDR3: TGTGCCAGCAGTAATGACAGGGGACATTCACCCCTCCACTTT. Translated, it gives CASSNDRGHSPLHF.

J is TRBJ1-1 and V is TRBV7-9, with 7 positions matching TRBD1. V lost 5 bases to trimming and J lost 11 bases; unmatched junction nucleotides: 8. Germline values: CDR1 SEHNR, CDR2 FQNEAQ (reference sequence). This CDR3 contains 12 residues. The CDR3 sequence is CASSPLQGRAFF. The CDR3 DNA is TGTGCCAGCAGCCCCTTACAGGGGAGGGCTTTCTTT.

The rearrangement links TRBV18 to TRBJ1-4, with a possible D match to TRBD1 (6 bases). From germline, CDR1 is KGHSH and CDR2 LQKENI. Trimming left V 5 bases short and J 4 bases short, with 11 bases between. The length of the CDR3 is 14 residues. The CDR3 loop is CASSSRDNNEKLFF. For the CDR3, the DNA is TGTGCCAGCTCATCCCGGGACAATAATGAAAAACTGTTTTTT.

The chain couples TRBV19 to TRBJ1-5; TRBD1 is a possible D gene (5 bases). The germline V and J ends were trimmed by 5 bases and 6 bases, with 14 bases remaining between them. The CDR3 spans 14 residues. CDR1 is LNHDA and CDR2 is SQIVND in the germline V gene (reference sequence). The CDR3 protein is CASSGWQGGQPQHF. DNA for the CDR3: TGTGCCAGTAGTGGTTGGCAGGGCGGTCAGCCCCAGCATTTT.

This sequence joins TRBV25-1 and TRBJ2-1; no clear D gene. V was trimmed by 4 bases and J by 7 bases, leaving 11 bases between them. Germline CDR1 and CDR2: MGHDK and SYGVNS. The CDR3 is 13 amino acids. This CDR3 is CASSAQARNEQFF. In DNA, the CDR3 is TGTGCCAGCAGTGCCCAAGCTAGGAATGAGCAGTTCTTC.

The chain joins TRBV11-2 to TRBJ1-1; possible D gene TRBD1, 5 bases. Between the trimmed V and J ends, which lost 0 bases and 10 bases, there was a span of 12 bases. The CDR3 is 13 amino acids. CDR1 is SGHAT and CDR2 is FQNNGV in the germline V gene. CDR3 sequence (DNA): TGTGCCAGCAGCTTAGAGAGGGGCCTTGCAGCTTTCTTT. Its translation is CASSLERGLAAFF.

The J gene is TRBJ2-2, the V gene TRBV4-3; 9 bases are a match to TRBD2. This CDR3 is built from 15 residues. Losses at the gene ends were 4 bases for V and 6 bases for J; bases not matched to a gene: 6. Per germline, CDR1 LGHNA and CDR2 YSLEER. The CDR3 DNA is TGCGCCAGCAGCCGGGAGCGGGGGGCGGCCGGGGAGCTGTTTTTT. Protein sequence: CASSRERGAAGELFF.

CDR3 sequence reads: CASSQDIILSPLHF. The CDR3 DNA follows: TGCGCCAGCAGCCAAGATATCATCCTCTCACCCCTCCACTTT. This chain uses TRBV4-3 with TRBJ1-6; unclear D gene. V was clipped by 0 bases and J by 10 bases, with 10 bases between them. Germline V gene data show CDR1 as LGHNA and CDR2 as YSLEER. The CDR3 loop spans 14 amino acids.

The rearrangement links TRBV27 to TRBJ2-7, with D maybe TRBD2 (5 bases). The CDR3 consists of 13 residues. CDR1 and CDR2 from the germline V gene are MNHEY and SMNVEV (reference sequence). Deletions cut 6 bases from V and 3 bases from J, with 12 bases between. DNA of the CDR3: TGTGCCAGCAGGCCGGACGGGGTCTACGAGCAGTACTTC. Its protein product is CASRPDGVYEQYF.

This chain links TRBV6-5 with TRBJ1-2; 8 bases map to TRBD1. The V and J ends lost 6 bases and 6 bases, in that order; junction bases with no gene match: 9. The CDR3 has 14 amino acids. CDR1 and CDR2 (germline): MNHEY, SVGAGI. CDR3 nucleotides: TGTGCCAGCAGAAGCAACCCGACAGGGGATGGCTACACCTTC. Encoded protein: CASRSNPTGDGYTF.

The genes are TRBV29-1 and TRBJ2-3; 7 bases match TRBD2. The CDR3 consists of 13 residues. J gave up 2 bases and V 4 bases, and 3 bases lay outside the gene matches. Per the germline V gene, CDR1 is SQVTM and CDR2 is ANQGSEA. CDR3 in DNA: TGCAGCGTTGCCGCGGGGGTCACAGATACGCAGTATTTT. This gives the protein CSVAAGVTDTQYF.

V is TRBV4-3 and J is TRBJ2-3; no definite D call. The CDR3 consists of 16 residues. Germline V gives CDR1 LGHNA, CDR2 YSLEER. Trimming removed 0 bases at V and 2 bases at J, with 12 bases between. CDR3 sequence reads: CASSQEYGRHTDTQYF. CDR3 DNA: TGCGCCAGCAGCCAAGAGTATGGCAGACACACAGATACGCAGTATTTT.

This clone was found once. The chain couples TRBV6-2 or TRBV6-3 to TRBJ2-7, with D maybe TRBD2 (6 bases). The ends were cut back, 6 bases at V and 5 bases at J, with 11 bases in the middle. The CDR3 contains 12 residues. CDR1 MNHEY and CDR2 SVGEGT come from the germline V gene. CDR3 DNA sequence: TGTGCCAGCAGCCGACTAGTAAACGAGCAGTACTTC. This encodes CASSRLVNEQYF.

The chain joins TRBV27 to TRBJ2-1; 9 positions agree with TRBD1. CDR1 and CDR2 from the germline V gene are MNHEY and SMNVEV (reference sequence). This CDR3 has 16 residues. V gave up 7 bases and J gave up 6 bases; unmatched junction bases: 13. The CDR3 reads CASTPAGTGRVNEQFF. CDR3 sequence (DNA): TGTGCCAGCACCCCCGCCGGGACAGGGAGGGTCAATGAGCAGTTCTTC.

There are a few counts of this clone. The J gene is TRBJ2-5, the V gene TRBV7-2; 8 bases fit TRBD1. With 1 base clipped from V and 5 bases from J, the junction kept 9 bases outside the gene matches. The length of the CDR3 is 16 residues. Germline lookup yields CDR1 SGHTA and CDR2 FQGNSA. This chain's CDR3 is CASSLGVAGGRETQYF. CDR3 DNA sequence: TGTGCCAGCAGCTTAGGGGTGGCAGGGGGCCGGGAGACCCAGTACTTC.

J is TRBJ1-1 and V is TRBV5-1, with D perhaps matching TRBD1 (6 bases). The V gene lost 0 bases and the J gene lost 7 bases, with 7 bases spanning the gap. The CDR3 consists of 12 residues. Germline V gene sequence: CDR1 SGHRS, CDR2 YFSETQ. This chain's CDR3 is CASSLGGLEAFF. The DNA for the CDR3 is TGCGCCAGCAGCTTGGGGGGGCTTGAAGCTTTCTTT.

The chain combines TRBV10-3 with TRBJ1-2; D uncertain. The CDR3 sequence is 12 residues long. Trimming cost V 4 bases and J 2 bases, with 5 bases left between them. The V gene's germline CDR1 is ENHRY and CDR2 SYGVKD. The CDR3 sequence is CAISGENYGYTF. CDR3 sequence (DNA): TGTGCCATCAGTGGGGAAAACTATGGCTACACCTTC.

The CDR3 DNA is TGTGCCACCAGCAGAGACGCTGCGGGGGCGGTCTATGGCTACACCTTC. Residues: CATSRDAAGAVYGYTF. The chain has TRBV15 and TRBJ1-2, with D perhaps matching TRBD1 (6 bases). The CDR3 totals 16 residues. Germline CDR1 reads LNHNV; CDR2 reads YYDKDF (reference sequence). The germline V and J ends were trimmed by 0 bases and 4 bases, with 15 bases remaining between them.

The chain is built from TRBV7-2 and TRBJ1-6; possible D gene TRBD1, 6 bases. Trimming shortened V by 5 bases and J by 0 bases, and 11 bases separated the two germline ends. Looked up from germline, CDR1 is SGHTA and CDR2 is FQGNSA. CDR3 length equals 16 residues. CDR3 amino acids: CASSRTVSSYNSPLHF. For the CDR3, the DNA is TGTGCCAGCAGCCGGACAGTGAGCTCCTATAATTCACCCCTCCACTTT.

CDR3 amino acids: CASSARKQGTEAFF. The CDR3 coding sequence is TGTGCCAGCAGCGCGCGGAAGCAGGGCACTGAAGCTTTCTTT. This chain uses TRBV11-2 with TRBJ1-1; D perhaps matches TRBD1 (5 bases). This CDR3 spans 14 amino acids. V was clipped by 5 bases and J by 4 bases, with 14 bases between them. Germline lookup yields CDR1 SGHAT and CDR2 FQNNGV.

The chain couples TRBV12-3 or TRBV12-4 to TRBJ1-1; D might be TRBD1 (5 bases). The length of the CDR3 is 13 residues. The V end lost 6 bases, the J end lost 3 bases, and 11 bases lay between the germline ends. CDR3 DNA: TGTGCCAGCAGCCCCGACAGCTACACTGAAGCTTTCTTT. Residues: CASSPDSYTEAFF.